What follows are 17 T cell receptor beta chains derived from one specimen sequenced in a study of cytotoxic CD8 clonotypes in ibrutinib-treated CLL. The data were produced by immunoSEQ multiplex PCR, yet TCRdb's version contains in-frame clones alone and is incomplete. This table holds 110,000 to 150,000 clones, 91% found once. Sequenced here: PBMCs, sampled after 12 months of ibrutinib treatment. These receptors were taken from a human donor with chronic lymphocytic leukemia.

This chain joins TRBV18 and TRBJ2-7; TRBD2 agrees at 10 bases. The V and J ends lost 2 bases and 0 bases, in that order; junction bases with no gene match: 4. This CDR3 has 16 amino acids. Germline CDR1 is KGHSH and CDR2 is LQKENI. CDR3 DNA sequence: TGTGCCAGCTCACCAACAACTAGCGGGGCCTCCTACGAGCAGTACTTC. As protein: CASSPTTSGASYEQYF.

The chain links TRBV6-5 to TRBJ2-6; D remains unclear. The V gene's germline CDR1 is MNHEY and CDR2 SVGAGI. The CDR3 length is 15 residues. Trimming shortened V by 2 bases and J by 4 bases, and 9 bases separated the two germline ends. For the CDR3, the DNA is TGTGCCAGCAGTTACGCAGGAACGGGGGCCAACGTCCTGACTTTC. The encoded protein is CASSYAGTGANVLTF.

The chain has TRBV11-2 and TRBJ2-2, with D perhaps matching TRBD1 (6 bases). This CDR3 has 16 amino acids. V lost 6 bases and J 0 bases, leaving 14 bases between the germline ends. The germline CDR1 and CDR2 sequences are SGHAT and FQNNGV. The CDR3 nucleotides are TGTGCCAGCAGGAAGGGTACAGGGACGAACACCGGGGAGCTGTTTTTT. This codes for CASRKGTGTNTGELFF.

The CDR3 nucleotides are TGTGCCAGCAGCCAGTTAGGGAGCGGGACGGGAGGGATTGGCGGCAATCAGCCCCAGCATTTT. It is translated as CASSQLGSGTGGIGGNQPQHF. This chain connects TRBV2 to TRBJ1-5; TRBD1 might be the D (5 bases). V dropped 6 bases and J dropped 2 bases, with 32 bases sitting between them. CDR3 length: 21 residues. Germline assignment: CDR1 SNHLY and CDR2 FYNNEI.

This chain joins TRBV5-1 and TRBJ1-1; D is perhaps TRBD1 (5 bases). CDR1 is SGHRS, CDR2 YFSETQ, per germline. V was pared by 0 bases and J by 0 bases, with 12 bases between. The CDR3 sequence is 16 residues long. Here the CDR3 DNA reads TGCGCCAGCAGCTTGGCCCAGGGTTCCATGAACACTGAAGCTTTCTTT. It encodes CASSLAQGSMNTEAFF.

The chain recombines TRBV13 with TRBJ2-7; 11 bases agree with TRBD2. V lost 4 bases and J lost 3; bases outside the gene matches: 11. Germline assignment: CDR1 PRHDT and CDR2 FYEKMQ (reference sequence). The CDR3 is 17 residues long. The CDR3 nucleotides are TGTGCCAGCAGCTCTCCCCTTCTAGCGGGAGGAGGCTACGAGCAGTACTTC. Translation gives CASSSPLLAGGGYEQYF.

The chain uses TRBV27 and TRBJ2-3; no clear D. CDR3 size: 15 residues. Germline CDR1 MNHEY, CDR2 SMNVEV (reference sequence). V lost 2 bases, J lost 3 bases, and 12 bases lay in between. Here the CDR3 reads CASSLRPVSTDTQYF. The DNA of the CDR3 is TGTGCCAGCAGTTTAAGGCCCGTATCTACAGATACGCAGTATTTT.

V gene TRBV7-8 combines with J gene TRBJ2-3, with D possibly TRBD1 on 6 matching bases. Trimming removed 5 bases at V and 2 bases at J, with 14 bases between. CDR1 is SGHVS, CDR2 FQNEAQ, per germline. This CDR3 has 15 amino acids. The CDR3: CASSPGTLPTDTQYF. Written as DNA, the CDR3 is TGTGCCAGCAGCCCGGGGACACTTCCCACAGATACGCAGTATTTT.

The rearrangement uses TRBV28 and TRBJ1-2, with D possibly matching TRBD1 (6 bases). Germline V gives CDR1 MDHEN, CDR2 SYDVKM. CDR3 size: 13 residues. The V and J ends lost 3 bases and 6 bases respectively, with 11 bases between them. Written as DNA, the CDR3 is TGTGCCAGCAGTTTGGCAGGACAGAATGGCTACACCTTC. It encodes CASSLAGQNGYTF.

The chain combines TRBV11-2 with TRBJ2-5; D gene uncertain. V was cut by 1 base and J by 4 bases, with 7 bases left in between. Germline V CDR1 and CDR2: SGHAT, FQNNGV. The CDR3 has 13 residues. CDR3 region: CASSLGQGETQYF. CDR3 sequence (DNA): TGTGCCAGCAGCTTAGGCCAAGGAGAGACCCAGTACTTC.

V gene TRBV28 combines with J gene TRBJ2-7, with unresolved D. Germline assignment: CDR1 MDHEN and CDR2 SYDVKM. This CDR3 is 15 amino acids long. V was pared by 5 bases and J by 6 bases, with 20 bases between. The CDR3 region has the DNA TGTGCCAGCAGTCCGCCTTCTTTTTGGTCTGGCGAGCAGTACTTC. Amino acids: CASSPPSFWSGEQYF. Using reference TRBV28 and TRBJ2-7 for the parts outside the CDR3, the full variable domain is DVKVTQSSRYLVKRTGEKVFLECVQDMDHENMFWYRQDPGLGLRLIYFSYDVKMKEKGDIPEGYSVSREKKERFSLILESASTNQTSMYLCASSPPSFWSGEQYFGPGTRLTVT.

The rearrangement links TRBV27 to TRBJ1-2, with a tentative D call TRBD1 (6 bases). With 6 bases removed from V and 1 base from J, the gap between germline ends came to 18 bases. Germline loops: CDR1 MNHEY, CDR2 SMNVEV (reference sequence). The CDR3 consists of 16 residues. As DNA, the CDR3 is TGTGCCAGCAGCTCTCGCCTGGGACAAATTAACTATGGCTACACCTTC. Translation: CASSSRLGQINYGYTF.

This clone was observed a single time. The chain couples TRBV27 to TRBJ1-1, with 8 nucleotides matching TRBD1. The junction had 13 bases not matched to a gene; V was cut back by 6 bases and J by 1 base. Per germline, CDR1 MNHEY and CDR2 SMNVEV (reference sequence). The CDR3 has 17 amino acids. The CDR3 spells CASSETQGAAENTEAFF. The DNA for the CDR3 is TGTGCCAGCAGCGAAACCCAGGGGGCGGCAGAGAACACTGAAGCTTTCTTT.

CDR3 in amino acids: CASSYDGALTDTQYF. The CDR3 bases are TGTGCCAGCAGTTACGATGGCGCCCTAACGGATACGCAGTATTTT. The chain links TRBV11-2 to TRBJ2-3; D not resolved. Germline values: CDR1 SGHAT, CDR2 FQNNGV. The CDR3 is 15 residues long. Between the trimmed V and J ends, which lost 6 bases and 6 bases, there was a span of 19 bases. The full variable domain, with the rest looked up from reference TRBV11-2 and TRBJ2-3, is EAGVAQSPRYKIIEKRQSVAFWCNPISGHATLYWYQQILGQGPKLLIQFQNNGVVDDSQLPKDRFSAERLKGVDSTLKIQPAKLEDSAVYLCASSYDGALTDTQYFGPGTRLTVL.

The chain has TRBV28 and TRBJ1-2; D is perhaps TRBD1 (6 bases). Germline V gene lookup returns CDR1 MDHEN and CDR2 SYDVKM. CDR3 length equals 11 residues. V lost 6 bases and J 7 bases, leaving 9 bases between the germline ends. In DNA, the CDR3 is TGTGCCAGCAGAGACAGGAGTGGCTACACCTTC. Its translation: CASRDRSGYTF.

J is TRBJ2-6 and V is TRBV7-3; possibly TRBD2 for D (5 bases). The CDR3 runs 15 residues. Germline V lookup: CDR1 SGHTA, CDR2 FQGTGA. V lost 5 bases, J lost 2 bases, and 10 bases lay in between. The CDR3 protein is CASSPTRTGANVLTF. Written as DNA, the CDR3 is TGTGCCAGCAGCCCCACTAGAACTGGGGCCAACGTCCTGACTTTC.

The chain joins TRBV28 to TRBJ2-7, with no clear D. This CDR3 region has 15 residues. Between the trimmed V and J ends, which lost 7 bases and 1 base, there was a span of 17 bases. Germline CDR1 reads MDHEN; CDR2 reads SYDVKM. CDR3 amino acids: CASNPPRVASYEQYF. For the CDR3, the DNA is TGTGCCAGCAATCCCCCAAGGGTGGCTTCCTACGAGCAGTACTTC. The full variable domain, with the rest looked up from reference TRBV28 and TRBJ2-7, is DVKVTQSSRYLVKRTGEKVFLECVQDMDHENMFWYRQDPGLGLRLIYFSYDVKMKEKGDIPEGYSVSREKKERFSLILESASTNQTSMYLCASNPPRVASYEQYFGPGTRLTVT.